This TCR beta chain was recorded in a study of tumor-infiltrating lymphocytes in primary liver carcinoma. Remarks on this clonotype: This is likely a read error, given that the CDR3 carries no conserved phenylalanine or tryptophan at its end.

Starting from around 510 ng of total RNA, TCR beta cDNA was produced with a primer in the constant region. Three nested multiplex PCR rounds, a slightly modified ARM-PCR, produced the libraries for TCR beta. Both of the initial two PCR rounds ran for around 9 cycles and employed TRBV1-TRBV30 forward primers alongside a C-beta reverse primer. MiXCR was run by TCRdb on the multiplex PCR reads, yielding one entry per CDR3 protein. Altogether roughly 120,000 distinct CDR3 sequences are present, around 70% being singletons, with the ten largest covering more than 8%. It was from roughly 20-30 mg of unsorted bulk tissue that RNA and DNA were co-extracted. The CDR3 consists of 11 residues. CDR1 and CDR2 from the germline V gene are SQVTM and ANQGSEA. Trimming removed 7 bases from V and 3 bases from J, with 9 bases in between.

The sequencing input was tumor-adjacent normal liver tissue. This receptor was taken from an older woman with primary liver carcinoma and hepatitis B virus infection. The rearrangement uses TRBV29-1 and TRBJ1-1; D is uncertain. CDR3 in DNA: TGCAGCGCCTCTTCTTACACTGAAGCTTTCTCT. It translates to CSASSYTEAFS.